This T cell receptor beta chain emerged from a study of OX40 agonist ivuxolimab in advanced cancers. Concerning the study at large: Ivuxolimab, which targeted the costimulatory receptor OX40 (CD134), was an agonistic, fully human IgG2 monoclonal antibody. Peripheral TCRbeta sequencing was intended to test whether TCR sequence diversity was altered and clonal T-cell expansion was caused by ivuxolimab. Partial responses were achieved by three dose-escalation patients, of whom one had hepatocellular carcinoma and two had cutaneous melanoma. The paper describes the monotherapy dose-escalation part (N = 52 patients) of the phase I trial of ivuxolimab. Patients were allowed to have had prior anti-PD-1, anti-PD-L1 or anti-CTLA-4 therapy, and roughly 40% of the dose-escalation patients had been treated with checkpoint inhibitors. The dose-escalation cohort was almost 85% male with a mean age of approximately 60 years, ranging from roughly 20 to 80. Intravenous ivuxolimab was administered to patients every 2 weeks at six dose levels: 0.01, 0.1, 0.3, 1.5, 3 and 10 mg/kg. Among the roughly 50 dose-escalation patients, some 20 had hepatocellular carcinoma, approximately 15 melanoma, 9 renal cell carcinoma and 9 head and neck cancer. The full study reports these points: The antigen specificity of the clonally expanded peripheral T cells was not determined. After ivuxolimab, CD8+ T cells had more expanded clones than CD4+ T cells on average. At doses from 0.1 to 3.0 mg/kg, clonal expansion was seen in both CD4+ and CD8+ blood T cells between baseline and week 6. In the 0.1-3.0 mg/kg groups, partial responders had among the lowest normalized peripheral clonal expansion, particularly in CD8+ T cells. Low levels of normalized T-cell clonal expansion were also seen in some patients who did not respond.

CDR1 and CDR2, looked up from the germline V gene, are MGHRA and YSYEKL. The CDR3, from cysteine to phenylalanine, totals 15 residues. The retained sequence is limited to the CDR3, 45 bases, with the frame set at the first base. V gives up 7 bases and J gives up 7 bases, and the segment between their germline ends measures 20 bases. The trial excluded patients who had a history of autoimmune disease or who were on systemic immunosuppression. Peripheral blood for TCR sequencing was drawn from every dose cohort at baseline, at cycle 4 day 1 and at cycle 7 day 1. The samples were taken from a phase I, first-in-human, multicenter, open-label dose-escalation trial of ivuxolimab. Adults with locally advanced or metastatic melanoma, renal cell carcinoma, hepatocellular carcinoma or head and neck squamous cell carcinoma were enrolled in the trial. Before TCR sequencing, CD4+ T cells and CD8+ T cells from peripheral blood were sorted into separate populations.

Genomic DNA was extracted from sorted cells for sequencing of the TCRbeta CDR3 region. TCRbeta CDR3 regions were sequenced using the immunoSEQ Assay. TCRdb took over this immuneACCESS table, retaining in-frame rearrangements with V and J assigned. Such tables are incomplete; in checked studies, under half of the missing clones stem from an unresolved V gene, and the remainder is unexplained. The sample includes roughly 70,000 clones, with approximately 84% observed a single time. The ten largest clones add up to approximately 2% of the sample. On this clone: No antigen is known for it. No base qualities exist here, and no much larger clone lies one base off it.

The clonotype was recovered from an adult with an advanced solid tumor such as melanoma, head and neck, liver or kidney cancer. This specimen was CD4+ or CD8+ T cells sorted from blood, taken in a trial of the OX40 agonist ivuxolimab. The chain links TRBV4-1 with TRBJ2-1; perhaps TRBD1 is the D gene, with 6 bases matching. The base sequence is TGCGCCAGCAACCCTTTCCCCCTTAGGGGGAATGAGCAGTTCTTC. Its protein is CASNPFPLRGNEQFF.